This TCR beta chain derives from a study of T cells in Graves' hyperthyroidism and ophthalmopathy. This clonotype was recorded a few times. Its antigen is unknown. TCR beta CDR3 region amplification was performed from RNA transcripts. HTBI primers were employed in a first-round RT-PCR of the TCR CDR3. TCRdb used MiXCR to reprocess the multiplex PCR reads, holding one entry per CDR3 protein. The sample has about half a million distinct CDR3 sequences; around 15% are singletons. Whole-study results and caveats: A median around 6.4 months before onset, the model predicted ophthalmopathy.

PBMCs were obtained from over 8.5 ml fresh peripheral blood. The sequence came from a woman between 25 and 40 years old with Graves' ophthalmopathy. The sample comprised blood.

The CDR3 here is CASALGGDSNQPQHF. In DNA form, the CDR3 reads TGTGCCAGCGCCTTGGGGGGTGATAGCAATCAGCCCCAGCATTTT. The chain has TRBV6-1 and TRBJ1-5; the D gene is possibly TRBD1 (5 bases). CDR3 length: 15 residues. V gave up 8 bases and J gave up 0 bases, with 14 bases separating them. The V gene's germline CDR1 is MNHNS and CDR2 SASEGT.